The 18 T cell receptor beta chains below all came from one sample that was sequenced in a study of T cell responses to AZD1222 COVID-19 vaccine. Repertoires were generated with immunoSEQ multiplex PCR, while TCRdb's copy carries only in-frame clones and drops some. The repertoire holds over 65,000 clones, roughly 90% seen once, with 6% to 9% in the top ten. This sample comprised peripheral blood, obtained on day 0 of AZD1222 vaccination. These receptors all come from an adult in good health.

This rearrangement joins TRBV5-1 to TRBJ2-7; the D gene is possibly TRBD2 (5 bases). Germline V CDR1 and CDR2: SGHRS, YFSETQ. The V and J ends lost 2 bases and 0 bases respectively, with 12 bases between them. The CDR3 consists of 15 residues. This CDR3 is CASSLAVGSSYEQYF. DNA for the CDR3: TGCGCCAGCAGCTTAGCGGTGGGAAGCTCCTACGAGCAGTACTTC.

The chain carries TRBV6-1 and TRBJ1-6, with a weak D call TRBD1 (6 bases). CDR1 and CDR2 from the germline V gene are MNHNS and SASEGT. This CDR3 comprises 17 residues. Deletions cut 3 bases from V and 7 bases from J, with 19 bases between. CDR3 region: CASSDNHAGTRNSPLHF. The CDR3 DNA reads TGTGCCAGCAGTGATAACCACGCCGGGACAAGAAATTCACCCCTCCACTTT.

This clone appeared a few times. The chain is built from TRBV7-3 and TRBJ1-6; perhaps TRBD1 as D (6 bases). This CDR3 contains 14 residues. The germline gives CDR1 SGHTA, CDR2 FQGTGA. Trimming took off 5 bases at V and 7 bases at J, with 12 bases between the two ends. The CDR3 reads CASSRGGGNSPLHF. The CDR3 DNA reads TGTGCCAGCAGCCGCGGAGGGGGAAATTCACCCCTCCACTTT. The variable domain in full, with the rest retrieved from reference TRBV7-3 and TRBJ1-6, is GAGVSQTPSNKVTEKGKYVELRCDPISGHTALYWYRQSLGQGPEFLIYFQGTGAADDSGLPNDRFFAVRPEGSVSTLKIQRTERGDSAVYLCASSRGGGNSPLHFGNGTRLTVT.

This rearrangement joins TRBV27 to TRBJ2-7; 7 bases line up with TRBD1. Germline V gene lookup returns CDR1 MNHEY and CDR2 SMNVEV (reference sequence). J lost 0 bases, V lost 6 bases, and 23 bases had no gene match. CDR3 size: 20 residues. CDR3 loop: CASSRMDRRLSWGPSYEQYF. CDR3 DNA: TGTGCCAGCAGCCGGATGGACAGGCGGTTGTCTTGGGGTCCCTCCTACGAGCAGTACTTC.

The gene calls are TRBV2 and TRBJ1-4, with 8 bases lining up with TRBD1. The CDR3 covers 13 residues. CDR1 and CDR2 from the germline V gene are SNHLY and FYNNEI. J lost 8 bases, V lost 8 bases, and 7 bases had no gene match. Here the CDR3 reads CASARGQREKLFF. CDR3 coding DNA: TGTGCCAGCGCCAGGGGGCAGCGGGAAAAACTGTTTTTT.

The chain is built from TRBV25-1 and TRBJ2-7; D not certain. The CDR3 is 16 amino acids. Germline CDR1 reads MGHDK; CDR2 reads SYGVNS. V lost 1 base and J lost 0, with 13 bases in between. The CDR3 is CASSESSLRSSYEQYF. The CDR3 bases are TGTGCCAGCAGTGAATCATCGCTTCGGAGCTCCTACGAGCAGTACTTC.

J is TRBJ1-1 and V is TRBV3-1 (or the pseudogene TRBV3-2); D is unclear. Trimming pared 1 base from V and 7 bases from J, leaving 10 bases between. This CDR3 comprises 13 residues. Germline V gene data show CDR1 as LGHDT and CDR2 as YNNKEL (reference sequence). In DNA, the CDR3 is TGTGCCAGCAGCCAAGTTTTGAACCGTGAAGCTTTCTTT. Encoded protein: CASSQVLNREAFF.

This clone was detected once. This chain joins TRBV19 and TRBJ1-1; D may be TRBD1 (6 bases). CDR1 LNHDA and CDR2 SQIVND come from the germline V gene (reference sequence). V lost 4 bases, J lost 5 bases, and 14 bases lay in between. The CDR3 is 14 amino acids. CDR3 nucleotides: TGTGCCAGTAGTACACAGGGAGGATCGACTGAAGCTTTCTTT. It translates to CASSTQGGSTEAFF.

This rearrangement joins TRBV30 to TRBJ1-2, with 10 bases aligning to TRBD1. This CDR3 comprises 15 residues. Germline V gives CDR1 GTSNPN, CDR2 SVGIG (reference sequence). V was pared by 6 bases and J by 6 bases, with 13 bases of the junction left unmatched. In DNA, the CDR3 is TGTGCCTGTCCTACGGGGGGACAGGGGAATAATGGCTACACCTTC. Its protein product is CACPTGGQGNNGYTF.

This chain connects TRBV29-1 to TRBJ2-1; 8 positions agree with TRBD2. This CDR3 comprises 13 residues. Per the germline V gene, CDR1 is SQVTM and CDR2 is ANQGSEA. V shed 8 bases and J 7 bases; nucleotides not matched to a gene: 10. CDR3 in DNA: TGCAGCTTGAAGAGGCTAGCGGGTAATGAGCAGTTCTTC. Its translation is CSLKRLAGNEQFF.

V and J are TRBV6-5 and TRBJ1-5, with TRBD1 matching over 9 bases. CDR3 size: 15 residues. CDR1 is MNHEY, CDR2 SVGAGI, per germline. After removal of 6 bases from V and 6 bases from J, the junction contained 9 bases not matched to a gene. The DNA of the CDR3 is TGTGCCAGCAGCGAGGGACAGGGCTTTCGTCAGCCCCAGCATTTT. Its translation: CASSEGQGFRQPQHF.

This clone was detected only once. The gene calls are TRBV9 and TRBJ1-1, with a tentative D call TRBD1 (5 bases). CDR1 and CDR2 (germline): SGDLS, YYNGEE. The CDR3 covers 14 residues. Trimming left V 0 bases short and J 4 bases short, with 10 bases between. CDR3 in amino acids: CASSVGPGGTEAFF. The CDR3 region has the DNA TGTGCCAGCAGCGTAGGCCCGGGGGGCACTGAAGCTTTCTTT.

Only a few counts were recorded for this clone. This sequence joins TRBV5-1 and TRBJ2-3, with 8 nucleotides matching TRBD2. The germline V gene encodes CDR1 SGHRS and CDR2 YFSETQ. The CDR3 length is 15 residues. V shed 7 bases and J 5 bases; nucleotides not matched to a gene: 12. CDR3 sequence: CASAWGSGRGDTQYF. For the CDR3, the DNA is TGCGCCAGCGCTTGGGGGAGCGGGAGAGGAGATACGCAGTATTTT. The entire variable domain, with the rest obtained from reference TRBV5-1 and TRBJ2-3, is as follows: KAGVTQTPRYLIKTRGQQVTLSCSPISGHRSVSWYQQTPGQGLQFLFEYFSETQRNKGNFPGRFSGRQFSNSRSEMNVSTLELGDSALYLCASAWGSGRGDTQYFGPGTRLTVL.

The chain employs TRBV11-2 and TRBJ1-4; D ambiguous. Germline loops: CDR1 SGHAT, CDR2 FQNNGV. This CDR3 region has 14 residues. The V end lost 5 bases, the J end lost 6 bases, and 13 bases lay between the germline ends. CDR3 region: CASSITSSDEKLFF. CDR3 DNA: TGTGCCAGCAGCATTACGAGTAGTGATGAAAAACTGTTTTTT. Supplemented by reference TRBV11-2 and TRBJ1-4, the full variable domain reads EAGVAQSPRYKIIEKRQSVAFWCNPISGHATLYWYQQILGQGPKLLIQFQNNGVVDDSQLPKDRFSAERLKGVDSTLKIQPAKLEDSAVYLCASSITSSDEKLFFGSGTQLSVL.

V is TRBV7-2 and J is TRBJ1-4; D is unresolved. The CDR3 spans 16 residues. V lost 0 bases, J lost 11 bases, and 19 bases lay in between. The V gene's germline CDR1 is SGHTA and CDR2 FQGNSA. CDR3 sequence: CASSLALNMGPEKLFF. The DNA for the CDR3 is TGTGCCAGCAGCTTAGCGTTAAACATGGGTCCGGAGAAACTGTTTTTT.

The chain recombines TRBV4-1 with TRBJ2-5; 14 bases are a match to TRBD2. This CDR3 has 17 residues. V was pared by 3 bases and J by 9 bases, with 12 bases of the junction left unmatched. Germline V gene lookup returns CDR1 MGHRA and CDR2 YSYEKL. CDR3 residues: CASSQGRTSGGHWAQYF. In nucleotides, the CDR3 is TGCGCCAGCAGCCAGGGCCGGACTAGCGGGGGGCACTGGGCCCAGTACTTC.

The chain employs TRBV3-1 (or the pseudogene TRBV3-2) and TRBJ1-3; 7 bases line up with TRBD1. CDR3 length equals 17 residues. The germline CDR1 and CDR2 sequences are LGHDT and YNNKEL (reference sequence). After removal of 1 base from V and 1 base from J, the junction contained 7 bases not matched to a gene. The CDR3 loop reads CASSQGGTALSGNTIYF. CDR3 nucleotide sequence: TGTGCCAGCAGCCAAGGGGGGACAGCTTTGTCTGGAAACACCATATATTTT.

The chain employs TRBV29-1 and TRBJ1-2; D is ambiguous. Trimming shortened V by 4 bases and J by 4 bases, and 10 bases separated the two germline ends. CDR1 and CDR2 from the germline V gene are SQVTM and ANQGSEA. The CDR3 has 12 residues. The CDR3 DNA reads TGCAGCGTTGTAAGGGCTGCCTATGGCTACACCTTC. It specifies CSVVRAAYGYTF.